The entry below describes one TCR beta chain. Its specificity is unknown. CDR3 length: 16 amino acids. Unmatched junction bases numbered 10, after V lost 5 bases and J lost 7 bases. This sample is drawn from a study of human T cells and chemical hapten exposure. Study context: Diphenylcyclopropenone was applied weekly to patients' scalps across the roughly 25-week study. Per-sample TCR yield variation was attributed mainly to small pooled library volume differences.

The time point here: patch test 2, 6 weeks after DPC sensitization. Noted treatment: therapeutic diphenylcyclopropenone sensitization with weekly scalp DPC. General observations from the study: Sensitizing to DPC left TCRs with a frequency above 1 in 1000 unaltered. Expanded TCRs created a significantly greater count of big CDR3 similarity clusters than controls did.

TCRdb reanalysed the RACE reads using MiXCR and keeps one entry per CDR3 protein. The top ten clones hold more than 5.5% of a sample with under 450,000 distinct CDR3 sequences, roughly 6% of them seen once. The V call is TRBV12-3 or TRBV12-4, the J call TRBJ2-1, with 11 bases aligning to TRBD1. The material sequenced was whole blood, taken in connection with sensitization to the hapten diphenylcyclopropenone (DPC). This receptor was obtained from a woman aged 18-35 years with alopecia areata. Some clones in this sample may be carry-over from other donors' samples. CDR3 nucleotide sequence: TGTGCCAGCAGTCGACCCGGGACAGGGGGGTTTAATGAGCAGTTCTTC. Its protein is CASSRPGTGGFNEQFF.